The T cell receptor (beta chain) under discussion was sequenced for a study of technical replicates of blood from several donors. This CDR3 has 17 amino acids. CDR1 is KGHSH, CDR2 LQKENI, per germline. The V end lost 0 bases, the J end lost 2 bases, and 14 bases lay between the germline ends. In its sample, this clone was seen a few times. Method: immunoSEQ multiplex PCR; TCRdb's copy keeps in-frame clones and lacks some. The sample shows tens of thousands of clones, around 94% of them seen only once. This sequence originates from a human donor in good health. The sequenced material came from T cells isolated from PBMCs. The chain links TRBV18 to TRBJ1-5; perhaps TRBD1 as D (6 bases). The CDR3 DNA reads as TGTGCCAGCTCACCACCAAAAACAGGGTTCGGCAATCAGCCCCAGCATTTT. Its translation: CASSPPKTGFGNQPQHF.